Listed below are T cell receptor beta chains from one sample, sequenced in a study of cytomegalovirus exposure and HLA in healthy donors. Only in-frame clones appear in the TCRdb table, and some are missing; sequencing was by immunoSEQ multiplex PCR. The sample has 150,000 to 250,000 clones, roughly 85% seen once. Sequencing used PBMCs. These receptors were collected from a woman in her fifties or sixties in good health and CMV-seronegative. The conserved cysteine and the conserved F or W are not part of the CDR3 here. Fields, in order: CDR3 protein, J gene, V gene, clone size. Size is stated for part of the rows, as once, few or many counts, or as a class when the clone is expanded.

CDR3aa: ASSQPPRGQGAQYEQY
j_gene: TRBJ2-7
v_gene: TRBV4-1
abundance: -

CDR3aa: SVEDRSTSQY
j_gene: TRBJ2-7
v_gene: TRBV29-1
abundance: -

CDR3aa: ASSSQGFIQY
j_gene: TRBJ2-4
v_gene: TRBV14
abundance: -

CDR3aa: ASSLGRGPGTSGEQY
j_gene: TRBJ2-7
v_gene: TRBV5-1
abundance: -

CDR3aa: ASSPHPGVTDTQY
j_gene: TRBJ2-3
v_gene: TRBV11-1
abundance: once

CDR3aa: ASSYSGSGANVLT
j_gene: TRBJ2-6
v_gene: TRBV27
abundance: -

CDR3aa: ASSRWQAGTGELF
j_gene: TRBJ2-2
v_gene: TRBV5-1
abundance: -

CDR3aa: ASSTERGTDTQY
j_gene: TRBJ2-3
v_gene: TRBV6-6
abundance: -

CDR3aa: ASSLAVGGGELF
j_gene: TRBJ2-2
v_gene: TRBV5-1
abundance: -

CDR3aa: SALISTEAF
j_gene: TRBJ1-1
v_gene: TRBV20-1
abundance: -

CDR3aa: ASSLGQGWNQPQH
j_gene: TRBJ1-5
v_gene: TRBV27
abundance: -

CDR3aa: ASSLIIGGQGNQPQH
j_gene: TRBJ1-5
v_gene: TRBV7-8
abundance: once

CDR3aa: ASSPPAGMDTGELF
j_gene: TRBJ2-2
v_gene: TRBV18
abundance: -

CDR3aa: ASTQAGGRDTQY
j_gene: TRBJ2-3
v_gene: TRBV6-6
abundance: -

CDR3aa: ASSSAGTGINEQY
j_gene: TRBJ2-7
v_gene: TRBV7-2
abundance: -

CDR3aa: ASSLGPGLVTDTQY
j_gene: TRBJ2-3
v_gene: TRBV5-4
abundance: few